Sequencing of this T cell receptor beta chain was carried out in a study of regulatory T cells in long-lasting Graves disease. Study-wide background: Disease was considered persistent Graves' disease after over 5 years of antithyroid drugs (with positive TSH receptor antibodies).

The sample's time point: persistent/refractory GD, antithyroid drugs over 5 years with positive TRAb. PBMC RNA served as the TCR library source. Of note for this clonotype: Antigen unknown. A clone one base away is much larger, so this may be a read error.

Whole-study findings and limits: More public clonotypes were shared by persistent patients (about 3,000) than by new patients (about 1,000). Peripheral blood was the sole material, not thyroid tissue. Possibly, too few samples lowered accuracy.

Investigators prepared the TCR beta libraries by applying iRepertoire HTBI primers and Arm-PCR of CDR3 regions. TCRdb reprocessed the multiplex PCR reads via MiXCR and lists one record per CDR3 protein. The sample records a few hundred thousand distinct CDR3 sequences, 23% being singletons. Trimming took 6 bases from V and 4 from J; bases not matched to a gene: 3. The CDR3 loop spans 14 amino acids. Germline CDR1 MNHNS, CDR2 SASEGT. This specimen consisted of peripheral blood mononuclear cells (PBMCs), obtained when the disease was refractory, from a patient treated with antithyroid drugs. The receptor's source is a female donor with Graves disease. The chain has TRBV6-1 and TRBJ2-5, with 12 bases matching TRBD2. CDR3 sequence: CASRPGLAGETQYF. In DNA, the CDR3 is TGTGCCAGCAGACCGGGACTAGCGGGAGAGACCCAGTACTTC.